Listed below are T cell receptor beta chains from one sample, sequenced in a study of blood T cells in healthy people across ages. MiXCR, run by TCRdb on the 5' RACE reads, gives a single entry per CDR3 protein. The sample consists of 550,000 to 650,000 distinct CDR3 sequences, 25% to 30% of them appearing once. The sample was blood. The receptors were sampled from a woman older than 75 in good health. The CDR3 runs from the conserved cysteine through the conserved F or W. The D gene is left open where the match is weak. Some rows mark clone size as missing; the rest say once, few, many or name a class of expanded clone.

cdr3_length j_call d_call clone_size v_call cdr3_nt cdr3_aa
13 TRBJ1-1 NA few TRBV4-2 TGTGCCAGCAGCCAAGACCGGGACACTGAAGCTTTCTTT CASSQDRDTEAFF
14 TRBJ2-5 TRBD2 many TRBV20-1 TGCAGTGCTAGCCCCCCGGCGGGGGTGGAGACCCAGTACTTC CSASPPAGVETQYF
14 TRBJ2-3 NA many TRBV20-1 TGCAGTGCGGGGGAAGGGGGGCGCACAGATACGCAGTATTTT CSAGEGGRTDTQYF
14 TRBJ2-2 TRBD1 few TRBV5-1 TGCGCCAGCAGTTTTAGGACAGGCCGCGGGGAGCTGTTTTTT CASSFRTGRGELFF
14 TRBJ2-1 TRBD2 many TRBV20-1 TGCAGTGCTCTGAGGACTAGCGGCATTCATGAGCAGTTCTTC CSALRTSGIHEQFF
15 TRBJ2-1 NA NA TRBV11-2 TGTGCCAGCAGCTCCCCGGGATCATGGGTGGGAGAGCAGTTCTTC CASSSPGSWVGEQFF
15 TRBJ2-1 TRBD1 many TRBV7-9 TGTGCCAGCAGCTTAGCCCAGGGGGCTAAGTATGAGCAGTTCTTC CASSLAQGAKYEQFF
14 TRBJ2-3 NA NA TRBV20-1 TGCAGTGCTCCCTCGGACACGTGCACGGATACGCAGTATTTT CSAPSDTCTDTQYF
14 TRBJ2-7 TRBD2 NA TRBV7-2 TGTGCCAGCAGCACGACTAGCTCCTACAATGAGCAGTACTTC CASSTTSSYNEQYF
15 TRBJ2-3 TRBD1 many TRBV7-9 TGTGCCAGCAGCCGGACAGGGGGAAGCTCAGATACGCAGTATTTT CASSRTGGSSDTQYF
17 TRBJ2-3 TRBD2 once TRBV5-1 TGCGCCAGCAGCGTCACTAGCGGGGGAACTAGCACAGATACGCAGTATTTT CASSVTSGGTSTDTQYF